The 12 T cell receptor beta chains presented below share a single source sample, sequenced in a study of CD8+CD57+ T cells in acquired aplastic anemia. All patients picked for sequencing had shown, by flow cytometry, an expansion of CD8+CD57+ cells. Genomic DNA was employed as the template in profiling TCR beta VDJ and CDR3. TCRdb re-called the reads through MiXCR, storing one row per CDR3 protein. The sample records tens of thousands of distinct CDR3 sequences, 60% to 75% being singletons. The sample comprised sorted CD4+, CD8+, or CD8+CD57+ T cells (not recorded which) from PBMCs. The receptor source for this set is a human donor with aplastic anemia.

The rearrangement joins TRBV24-1 to TRBJ2-3, with D possibly being TRBD1 (5 bases). The CDR3 covers 15 residues. Per the germline V gene, CDR1 is KGHDR and CDR2 is SFDVKD. V was shortened by 4 bases and J by 7 bases, with 17 bases between the two germline ends. Here the CDR3 DNA reads TGTGCCACCAGTGACGAATTGGACACGCGGTATACGCAGTATTTT. It specifies CATSDELDTRYTQYF.

The rearrangement links TRBV11-1 to TRBJ1-2, with 9 bases identical to TRBD1. The germline V gene encodes CDR1 SGHAT and CDR2 FQDESV (reference sequence). The V gene end was trimmed by 3 bases and the J gene end by 2 bases; junction bases not matched to a gene: 7. The CDR3 loop spans 16 amino acids. The CDR3 region is CASSLRSTGGNYGYTF. The CDR3 nucleotides are TGTGCCAGCAGCTTGAGGTCGACAGGGGGGAACTATGGCTACACCTTC. Variable domain in full (rest from reference TRBV11-1 and TRBJ1-2): EAEVAQSPRYKITEKSQAVAFWCDPISGHATLYWYRQILGQGPELLVQFQDESVVDDSQLPKDRFSAERLKGVDSTLKIQPAELGDSAMYLCASSLRSTGGNYGYTFGSGTRLTVV.

This chain uses TRBV29-1 with TRBJ2-2; no reliable D call. CDR3 length equals 12 residues. The V gene lost 3 bases and the J gene lost 5 bases, with 7 bases spanning the gap. Germline CDR1 and CDR2: SQVTM and ANQGSEA. As DNA, the CDR3 is TGCAGCGTTGAGCCAACTACCGGGGAGCTGTTTTTT. This translates into CSVEPTTGELFF.

This sequence joins TRBV2 and TRBJ1-6, with a weak D call TRBD1 (5 bases). The germline V gene encodes CDR1 SNHLY and CDR2 FYNNEI. There are 12 residues in the CDR3. Trimming cost V 6 bases and J 10 bases, with 10 bases left between them. CDR3 amino acids: CASRGQGSPLHF. The DNA for the CDR3 is TGTGCCAGCAGGGGCCAGGGCTCACCCCTCCACTTT.

The V gene is TRBV7-2, the J gene TRBJ2-5; TRBD2 matches at 9 bases. The CDR3 is 13 residues long. The V and J ends lost 7 bases and 5 bases, in that order; junction bases with no gene match: 5. Germline CDR1 reads SGHTA; CDR2 reads FQGNSA. The CDR3 here is CASNGGGAETQYF. DNA of the CDR3: TGTGCCAGCAACGGCGGGGGGGCGGAGACCCAGTACTTC.

This chain connects TRBV20-1 to TRBJ2-5; unclear D gene. Germline assignment: CDR1 DFQATT and CDR2 SNEGSKA (reference sequence). Trimming pared 0 bases from V and 10 bases from J, leaving 9 bases between. The CDR3 contains 11 residues. As DNA, the CDR3 is TGCAGTGCTAGAGACCCTCATGTCCAGTACTTC. Its protein is CSARDPHVQYF.

This chain links TRBV2 with TRBJ2-7; weak D call: TRBD1 (6 bases). CDR1 is SNHLY, CDR2 FYNNEI, per germline. The CDR3 covers 12 residues. Trimming removed 8 bases from V and 0 bases from J, with 8 bases in between. The CDR3 loop reads CASGDTSYEQYF. CDR3 DNA: TGTGCCAGCGGGGACACCTCCTACGAGCAGTACTTC. The variable domain in full, completed from reference TRBV2 and TRBJ2-7, reads EPEVTQTPSHQVTQMGQEVILRCVPISNHLYFYWYRQILGQKVEFLVSFYNNEISEKSEIFDDQFSVERPDGSNFTLKIRSTKLEDSAMYFCASGDTSYEQYFGPGTRLTVT.

This clonotype showed up just once. The chain combines TRBV10-3 with TRBJ1-2; 10 bases line up with TRBD1. Germline values: CDR1 ENHRY, CDR2 SYGVKD. Germline trimming cut 8 bases from V and 8 bases from J; bases unmatched to any gene: 11. This CDR3 is built from 14 residues. CDR3: CAIDQGGTGDGYTF. The CDR3 DNA is TGTGCCATCGACCAAGGGGGGACAGGGGACGGCTACACCTTC.

The J gene is TRBJ2-5, the V gene TRBV20-1, with D possibly matching TRBD2 (6 bases). V was cut by 3 bases and J by 1 base, with 18 bases left in between. Germline loops: CDR1 DFQATT, CDR2 SNEGSKA (reference sequence). The CDR3 length is 16 residues. The CDR3 DNA sequence: TGCAGTGCTAGTCACAGCGGGCGAGCCCTCCAAGAGACCCAGTACTTC. Translation: CSASHSGRALQETQYF.

This clonotype was found a few times. The V and J genes are TRBV15 and TRBJ2-7, with a possible D match to TRBD1 (8 bases). Germline assignment: CDR1 LNHNV and CDR2 YYDKDF (reference sequence). The CDR3 runs 15 residues. V was clipped by 4 bases and J by 7 bases, with 20 bases between them. The CDR3: CATSNPGGGSWEQYF. The CDR3 DNA reads as TGTGCCACCAGCAACCCAGGGGGCGGGAGTTGGGAGCAGTACTTC.

This rearrangement joins TRBV20-1 to TRBJ2-3; D possibly corresponds to TRBD2 (6 bases). CDR3 size: 13 residues. V lost 5 bases and J 4 bases, leaving 13 bases between the germline ends. Per the germline V gene, CDR1 is DFQATT and CDR2 is SNEGSKA (reference sequence). The CDR3: CSAGASVADTQYF. The CDR3 nucleotides read TGCAGTGCTGGAGCTAGCGTAGCAGATACGCAGTATTTT.

The CDR3: CASSPGFYEQYF. The CDR3 bases are TGTGCCAGCAGCCCAGGGTTCTACGAGCAGTACTTC. The rearrangement joins TRBV7-9 to TRBJ2-7, with a tentative D call TRBD1 (5 bases). V lost 5 bases, J lost 3 bases, and 8 bases lay in between. The CDR3 spans 12 residues. Germline V gene sequence: CDR1 SEHNR, CDR2 FQNEAQ (reference sequence). The variable domain in full, completed from reference TRBV7-9 and TRBJ2-7, reads DTGVSQNPRHKITKRGQNVTFRCDPISEHNRLYWYRQTLGQGPEFLTYFQNEAQLEKSRLLSDRFSAERPKGSFSTLEIQRTEQGDSAMYLCASSPGFYEQYFGPGTRLTVT.